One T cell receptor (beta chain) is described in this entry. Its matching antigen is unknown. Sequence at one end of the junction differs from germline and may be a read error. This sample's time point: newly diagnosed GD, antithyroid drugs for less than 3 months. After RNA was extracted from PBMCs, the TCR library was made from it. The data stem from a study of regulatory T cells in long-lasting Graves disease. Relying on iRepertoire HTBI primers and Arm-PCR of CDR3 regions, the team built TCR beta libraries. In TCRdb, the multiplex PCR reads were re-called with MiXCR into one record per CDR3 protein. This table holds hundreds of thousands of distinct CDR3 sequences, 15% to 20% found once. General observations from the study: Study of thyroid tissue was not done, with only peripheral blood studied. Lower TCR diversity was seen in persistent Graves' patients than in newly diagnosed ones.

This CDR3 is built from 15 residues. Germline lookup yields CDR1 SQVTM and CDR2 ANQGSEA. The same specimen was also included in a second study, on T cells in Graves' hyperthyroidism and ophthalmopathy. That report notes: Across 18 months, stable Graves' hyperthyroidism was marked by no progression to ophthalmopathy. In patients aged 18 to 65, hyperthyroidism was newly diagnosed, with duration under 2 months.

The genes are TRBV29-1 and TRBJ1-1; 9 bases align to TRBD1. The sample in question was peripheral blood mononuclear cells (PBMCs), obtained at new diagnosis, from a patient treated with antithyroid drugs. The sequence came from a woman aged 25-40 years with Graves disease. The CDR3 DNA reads TGCAGCGCCGAACAGGGGGCTGGGGGGGGATCTGAAGCTTCCTTT. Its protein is CSAEQGAGGGSEASF.